What follows are 8 T cell receptor beta chains derived from one specimen sequenced in a study of T-cell memory formation after mild COVID-19. TCRdb reanalysed the 5' RACE reads using MiXCR and keeps one entry per CDR3 protein. The profile shows 120,000 to 150,000 distinct CDR3 sequences, approximately 6% of them singletons. The sample taken for sequencing was PBMCs or a T cell subset sorted from them (not recorded which). The receptors shown here come from an adult woman who had mild COVID-19 (a few samples of this study predate the infection). Cell type and time point are not known.

This clonotype was found many times. The J gene is TRBJ2-7, the V gene TRBV18, with TRBD1 as a possible D gene (6 bases). V shed 1 base and J shed 2 bases, with 9 bases lying between them. In germline, CDR1 is KGHSH, CDR2 LQKENI. The CDR3 has 14 amino acids. CDR3 residues: CASSPQGTTYEQYF. CDR3 DNA: TGTGCCAGCTCACCACAGGGGACAACCTACGAGCAGTACTTC.

This clonotype came up a few times. This chain links TRBV3-1 with TRBJ2-3; D is unresolved. Germline V gene sequence: CDR1 LGHDT, CDR2 YNNKEL (reference sequence). V was cut by 3 bases and J by 5 bases, with 9 bases left in between. This CDR3 has 13 residues. The CDR3 loop reads CASSHGWRDTQYF. The DNA for the CDR3 is TGTGCCAGCAGCCATGGGTGGCGAGATACGCAGTATTTT.

This clonotype was observed many times. The V call is TRBV6-5, the J call TRBJ1-2; D not certain. V lost 4 bases to trimming and J lost 0 bases, with 12 bases between them. CDR1 MNHEY and CDR2 SVGAGI come from the germline V gene. This CDR3 has 15 amino acids. The CDR3 region has the DNA TGTGCCAGCAGTTCGACGGTCGGCCCTAACTATGGCTACACCTTC. It yields the protein CASSSTVGPNYGYTF.

J is TRBJ2-2 and V is TRBV2, with 13 bases aligning to TRBD2. The V segment lost 7 bases and the J segment 8 bases; nucleotides outside the gene matches: 7. Germline-derived CDR1 and CDR2 are SNHLY and FYNNEI. The CDR3 totals 15 residues. The CDR3 DNA follows: TGTGCCAGCACCTTAGGACTAGCGGGAGCTGGGGAGCTGTTTTTT. Protein product: CASTLGLAGAGELFF.

Ten or more counts support this clonotype. This rearrangement joins TRBV7-9 to TRBJ2-5; D is perhaps TRBD1 (6 bases). Looked up from germline, CDR1 is SEHNR and CDR2 is FQNEAQ (reference sequence). V lost 7 bases and J 2 bases, leaving 20 bases between the germline ends. The CDR3 consists of 16 residues. CDR3 in DNA: TGTGCCAGCAATACCTACCAACAGGGTTGGCAAGAGACCCAGTACTTC. It translates to CASNTYQQGWQETQYF.

The table lists this clonotype with a count of one. A much larger clone lies a single base off, so this may be a read error. The chain couples TRBV30 to TRBJ1-1; 9 bases map to TRBD1. The CDR3 loop spans 13 amino acids. Germline CDR1 reads GTSNPN; CDR2 reads SVGIG (reference sequence). The CDR3 protein is CAWSKTGGTEALF. CDR3 sequence (DNA): TGTGCCTGGAGCAAAACAGGGGGCACTGAAGCTTTATTT.

This sequence joins TRBV7-9 and TRBJ2-1, with a weak D call TRBD2 (6 bases). Trimming removed 5 bases from V and 0 bases from J, with 11 bases in between. Germline CDR1 and CDR2: SEHNR and FQNEAQ (reference sequence). This CDR3 contains 15 residues. The CDR3: CASSHRGSSYNEQFF. The CDR3 region has the DNA TGTGCCAGCAGCCATCGGGGGAGCTCCTACAATGAGCAGTTCTTC. Together with reference TRBV7-9 and TRBJ2-1, the CDR3 gives the full variable domain: DTGVSQNPRHKITKRGQNVTFRCDPISEHNRLYWYRQTLGQGPEFLTYFQNEAQLEKSRLLSDRFSAERPKGSFSTLEIQRTEQGDSAMYLCASSHRGSSYNEQFFGPGTRLTVL.

The gene calls are TRBV5-1 and TRBJ1-1, with TRBD1 matching over 9 bases. The length of the CDR3 is 15 residues. The V gene's germline CDR1 is SGHRS and CDR2 YFSETQ. J gave up 1 base and V 4 bases, and 5 bases lay outside the gene matches. CDR3 protein: CASSLYRGPNTEAFF. CDR3 nucleotide sequence: TGCGCCAGCAGCCTATACAGGGGGCCGAACACTGAAGCTTTCTTT. Combining the CDR3 with reference TRBV5-1 and TRBJ1-1 gives the whole variable domain KAGVTQTPRYLIKTRGQQVTLSCSPISGHRSVSWYQQTPGQGLQFLFEYFSETQRNKGNFPGRFSGRQFSNSRSEMNVSTLELGDSALYLCASSLYRGPNTEAFFGQGTRLTVV.